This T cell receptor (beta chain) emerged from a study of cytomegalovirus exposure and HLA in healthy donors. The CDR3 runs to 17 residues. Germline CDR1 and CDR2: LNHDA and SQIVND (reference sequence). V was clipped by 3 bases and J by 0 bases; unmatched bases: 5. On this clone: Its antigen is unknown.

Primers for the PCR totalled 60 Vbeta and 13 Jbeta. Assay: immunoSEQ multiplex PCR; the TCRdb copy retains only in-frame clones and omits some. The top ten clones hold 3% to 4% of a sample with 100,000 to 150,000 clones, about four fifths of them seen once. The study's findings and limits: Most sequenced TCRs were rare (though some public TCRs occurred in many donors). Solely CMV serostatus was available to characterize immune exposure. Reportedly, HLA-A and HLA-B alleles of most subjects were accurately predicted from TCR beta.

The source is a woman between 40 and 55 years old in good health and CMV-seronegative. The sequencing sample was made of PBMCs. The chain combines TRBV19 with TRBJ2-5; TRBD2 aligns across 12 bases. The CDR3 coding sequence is TGTGCCAGTAGTATCGGGCTAGCGGGGGGGTACCAAGAGACCCAGTACTTC. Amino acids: CASSIGLAGGYQETQYF.